The sequence of this T cell receptor beta chain was determined in a study of CD8 T cells in ankylosing spondylitis. Study conclusions and caveats: The clones that were linked to disease were reported to be significantly enriched in matched synovial fluid samples from ankylosing spondylitis patients.

Libraries of TCR beta came from quantitative 5'-RACE with molecular barcodes. TCRdb ran MiXCR on the 5' RACE reads and lists one entry per CDR3 protein. The table has approximately 350,000 distinct CDR3 sequences, 20% to 25% seen once. In germline, CDR1 is MDHEN, CDR2 SYDVKM. The J segment lost 2 bases and the V segment lost 4 bases, leaving 11 bases of the junction unmatched. The length of the CDR3 is 17 residues. For this clonotype: Antigen: not known.

This chain links TRBV28 with TRBJ2-4; 7 bases match TRBD1. The clonotype was recovered from a male donor with ankylosing spondylitis or in good health (not recorded which). Material for sequencing was blood, either unsorted or a sorted T cell fraction (not recorded which). The CDR3 loop is CASSSWLTGLTKNIQYF. CDR3 bases: TGTGCCAGCAGTTCATGGCTGACAGGGCTGACCAAAAACATTCAGTACTTC.